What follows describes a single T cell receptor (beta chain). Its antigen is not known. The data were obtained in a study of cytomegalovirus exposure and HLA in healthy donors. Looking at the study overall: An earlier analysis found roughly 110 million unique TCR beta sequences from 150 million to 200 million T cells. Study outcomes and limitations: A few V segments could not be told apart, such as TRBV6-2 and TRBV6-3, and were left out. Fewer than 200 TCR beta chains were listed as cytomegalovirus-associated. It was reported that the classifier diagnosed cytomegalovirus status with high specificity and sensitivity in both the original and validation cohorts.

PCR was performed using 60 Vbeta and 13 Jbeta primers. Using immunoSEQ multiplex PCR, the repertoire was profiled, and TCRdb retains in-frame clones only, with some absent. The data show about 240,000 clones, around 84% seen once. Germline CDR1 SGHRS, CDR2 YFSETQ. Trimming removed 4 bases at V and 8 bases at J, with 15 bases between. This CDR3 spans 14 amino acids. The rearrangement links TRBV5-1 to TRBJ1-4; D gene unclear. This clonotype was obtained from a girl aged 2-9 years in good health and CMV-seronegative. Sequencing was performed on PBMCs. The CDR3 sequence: CASSSPKNSEKLFF. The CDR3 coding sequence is TGCGCCAGCAGCAGCCCGAAAAATTCCGAAAAACTGTTTTTT. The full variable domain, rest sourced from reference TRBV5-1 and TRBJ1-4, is KAGVTQTPRYLIKTRGQQVTLSCSPISGHRSVSWYQQTPGQGLQFLFEYFSETQRNKGNFPGRFSGRQFSNSRSEMNVSTLELGDSALYLCASSSPKNSEKLFFGSGTQLSVL.